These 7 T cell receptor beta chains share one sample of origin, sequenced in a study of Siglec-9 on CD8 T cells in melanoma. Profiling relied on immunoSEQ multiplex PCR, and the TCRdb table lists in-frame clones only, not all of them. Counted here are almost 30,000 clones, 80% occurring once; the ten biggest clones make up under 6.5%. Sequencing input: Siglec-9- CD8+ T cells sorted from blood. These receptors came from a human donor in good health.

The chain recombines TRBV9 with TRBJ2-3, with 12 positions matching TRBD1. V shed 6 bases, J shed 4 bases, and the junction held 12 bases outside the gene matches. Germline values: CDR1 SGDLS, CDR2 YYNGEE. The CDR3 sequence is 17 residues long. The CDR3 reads CASTPPSGTGGADTQYF. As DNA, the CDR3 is TGTGCCAGCACCCCCCCGAGCGGGACAGGGGGCGCAGATACGCAGTATTTT.

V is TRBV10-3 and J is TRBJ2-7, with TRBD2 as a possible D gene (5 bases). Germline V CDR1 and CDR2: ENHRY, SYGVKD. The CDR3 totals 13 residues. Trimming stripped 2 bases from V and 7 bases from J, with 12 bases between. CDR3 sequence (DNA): TGTGCCATCAGTGAGGAGTCTAGCCCGGAGCAGTACGTC. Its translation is CAISEESSPEQYV.

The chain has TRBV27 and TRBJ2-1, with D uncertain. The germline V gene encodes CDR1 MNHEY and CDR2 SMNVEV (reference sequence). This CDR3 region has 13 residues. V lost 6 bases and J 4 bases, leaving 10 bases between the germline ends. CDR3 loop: CASSLDWYNEQFF. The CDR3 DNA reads TGTGCCAGCAGCCTAGACTGGTACAATGAGCAGTTCTTC.

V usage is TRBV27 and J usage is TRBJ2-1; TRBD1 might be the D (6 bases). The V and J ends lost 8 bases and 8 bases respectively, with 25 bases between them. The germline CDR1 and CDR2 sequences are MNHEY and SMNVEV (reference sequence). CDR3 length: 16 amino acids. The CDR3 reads CASPLFGTKDPYEQFF. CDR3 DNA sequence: TGTGCCAGCCCACTCTTCGGGACAAAAGATCCCTATGAGCAGTTCTTC.

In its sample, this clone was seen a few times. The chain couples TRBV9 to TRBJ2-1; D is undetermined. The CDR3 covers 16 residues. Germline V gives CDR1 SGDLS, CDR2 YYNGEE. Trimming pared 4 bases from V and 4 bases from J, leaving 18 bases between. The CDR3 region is CASSPPGGRSYNEQFF. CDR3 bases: TGTGCCAGCAGCCCCCCCGGCGGACGATCGTACAATGAGCAGTTCTTC.

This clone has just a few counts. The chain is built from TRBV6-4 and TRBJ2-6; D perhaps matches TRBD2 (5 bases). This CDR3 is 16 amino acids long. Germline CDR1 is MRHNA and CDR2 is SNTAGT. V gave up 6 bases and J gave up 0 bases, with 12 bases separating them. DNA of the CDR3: TGTGCCAGCAGCCCCAGCGGAGGCTCTGGGGCCAACGTCCTGACTTTC. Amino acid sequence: CASSPSGGSGANVLTF.

The DNA of the CDR3 is TGTGCCAGTAGTATTGGGCAGGGGATATGGCAGCCCCAGCATTTT. Protein product: CASSIGQGIWQPQHF. The chain carries TRBV19 and TRBJ1-5; D perhaps matches TRBD1 (6 bases). CDR1 LNHDA and CDR2 SQIVND come from the germline V gene (reference sequence). CDR3 length: 15 amino acids. Trimming took off 3 bases at V and 7 bases at J, with 16 bases between the two ends.